The TCR beta chain under discussion was sequenced for a study of control samples from healthy donors and cancer patients. The method was immunoSEQ multiplex PCR; TCRdb's version includes in-frame clones alone and lacks a portion of them. The table includes fewer than 20,000 clones, approximately 82% detected once. Judged by abundance, this clone is medium-sized. The germline CDR1 and CDR2 sequences are SGHTS and YDEGEE. The CDR3 contains 12 residues. Trimming cost V 4 bases and J 12 bases, with 16 bases left between them. The chain uses TRBV5-8 and TRBJ1-2; D is perhaps TRBD1 (6 bases). Sequencing used PBMCs. This clonotype was obtained from an elderly man with head and neck cancer. CDR3 protein: CASSPSTGSNTF. The CDR3 coding sequence is TGTGCCAGCAGCCCTTCCACAGGGTCAAACACCTTC.